The clone carrying this T cell receptor gamma chain was found a few times. The antigen is undetermined. The sample has other DNA sequences that encode this CDR3 too. Thymocytes were sorted as CD3+ TCRVdelta1+ TCRVdelta2- after alphabeta T cell depletion. This sample is drawn from a study of Vδ1+ human thymocytes. The study's findings and limits: Unlike peripheral blood Vdelta1+ controls, thymic delta-chain sequences included about 20% Vdelta2 and few Vdelta3. TRG sequences recurred across donors, whereas TRD sequences stayed essentially private. Thymic TRG and TRD repertoires appeared highly polyclonal.

The CDR3 sequence is 15 residues long. J gave up 0 bases and V 2 bases, and 7 bases lay outside the gene matches. Germline V gene sequence: CDR1 GITISATS, CDR2 ISYDGTV (reference sequence). Extracted RNA was reverse transcribed into cDNA. CDR3 amplicons came from multiplex PCR with pooled V-gene forward and constant-region reverse primers. TCRdb reanalysed the multiplex PCR reads with CATT. Of over 25,000 gamma-chain clones in the sample, around 18% were seen once. What was sequenced was Vdelta1+ gamma-delta thymocytes from the thymus. The subset here: FACS-sorted CD3+ TCRalphabeta- TCRVdelta1+ TCRVdelta2- thymocytes. This TCR derives from a boy in the first two years of life who had congenital heart surgery. The genes are TRGV9 and TRGJ1 or TRGJ2. CDR3 in DNA: TGTGCCTTGTGGGAGGCACGGTCGAATTATTATAAGAAACTCTTT. Encoded protein: CALWEARSNYYKKLF.